A selection of T cell receptor beta chains follows, all from one sample in a study of T cells in Graves' hyperthyroidism and ophthalmopathy. TCRdb ran MiXCR on the multiplex PCR reads and lists one entry per CDR3 protein. The sample lists 600,000 or so distinct CDR3 sequences, about a sixth seen once, with about 3.8% in the top ten. Material for sequencing was blood. These receptors all stem from a young woman with Graves' hyperthyroidism. CDR3s include the opening cysteine and the closing phenylalanine or tryptophan. D genes are given only for firm matches. Clone size is not always given. Where it is, it says once, few, many or a class for expanded clones.

v_call	clone_size	d_call	j_call	cdr3_aa	cdr3_nt
TRBV10-1	many	TRBD1	TRBJ2-7	CASSRGTGSYEQYF	TGCGCCAGCAGCCGGGGGACAGGTTCATACGAGCAGTACTTC
TRBV28	.	.	TRBJ2-1	CASRTGSVPSSYNEQFF	TGTGCCAGCAGGACAGGTTCCGTCCCTAGCTCCTACAATGAGCAGTTCTTC
TRBV4-1	many	.	TRBJ1-5	CASSQGGFYQPQHF	TGCGCCAGCAGCCAAGGAGGTTTCTATCAGCCCCAGCATTTT
TRBV27	many	.	TRBJ1-5	CASSVGAKQPQHF	TGTGCCAGCAGTGTGGGGGCCAAACAGCCCCAGCATTTT
TRBV4-2	.	.	TRBJ1-2	CASSQDQGRGGYGYTF	TGTGCCAGCAGCCAAGATCAAGGTCGGGGCGGCTATGGCTACACCTTC
TRBV6-1	.	.	TRBJ1-1	CAITATGVFLRDAEAFF	TGTGCCATTACGGCGACAGGAGTTTTCTTAAGAGACGCTGAAGCTTTCTTT
TRBV9	.	.	TRBJ1-1	CASSETPLFGSVTEAFF	TGTGCCAGCAGCGAGACCCCCTTATTTGGTTCCGTCACTGAAGCTTTCTTT
TRBV28	.	TRBD1	TRBJ2-3	CASHQGGTDTQYF	TGTGCCAGCCACCAGGGGGGCACAGATACGCAGTATTTT
TRBV5-1	many	TRBD1	TRBJ2-1	CASSKGQGGADEQFF	TGCGCCAGCAGCAAGGGACAGGGGGGCGCTGATGAGCAGTTCTTC
TRBV28	many	.	TRBJ2-1	CASSSYDNEQFF	TGTGCCAGCAGTTCGTACGACAATGAGCAGTTCTTC